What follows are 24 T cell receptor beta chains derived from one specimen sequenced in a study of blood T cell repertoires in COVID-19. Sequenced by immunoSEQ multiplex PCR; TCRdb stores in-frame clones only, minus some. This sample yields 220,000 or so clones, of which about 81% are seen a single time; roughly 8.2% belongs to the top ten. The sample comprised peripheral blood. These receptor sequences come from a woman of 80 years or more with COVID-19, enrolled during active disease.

CDR3 sequence reads: CASSPVGGQGETQYF. The CDR3 DNA follows: TGTGCCAGCAGCCCGGTCGGGGGACAGGGAGAGACCCAGTACTTC. This chain joins TRBV11-2 and TRBJ2-5, with 9 bases matching TRBD1. There are 15 residues in the CDR3. Per the germline V gene, CDR1 is SGHAT and CDR2 is FQNNGV. With 5 bases clipped from V and 4 bases from J, the junction kept 8 bases outside the gene matches.

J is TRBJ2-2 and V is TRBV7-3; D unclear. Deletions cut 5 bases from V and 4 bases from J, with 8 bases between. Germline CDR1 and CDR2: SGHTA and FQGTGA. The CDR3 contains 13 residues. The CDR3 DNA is TGTGCCAGCAGCGGAGAACTCACCGGGGAGCTGTTTTTT. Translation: CASSGELTGELFF. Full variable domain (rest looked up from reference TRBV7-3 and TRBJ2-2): GAGVSQTPSNKVTEKGKYVELRCDPISGHTALYWYRQSLGQGPEFLIYFQGTGAADDSGLPNDRFFAVRPEGSVSTLKIQRTERGDSAVYLCASSGELTGELFFGEGSRLTVL.

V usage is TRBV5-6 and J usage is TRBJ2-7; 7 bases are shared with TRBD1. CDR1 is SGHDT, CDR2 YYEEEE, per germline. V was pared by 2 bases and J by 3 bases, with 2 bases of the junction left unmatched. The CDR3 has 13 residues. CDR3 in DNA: TGTGCCAGCAGCTTAGGGACAGACTACGAGCAGTACTTC. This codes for CASSLGTDYEQYF.

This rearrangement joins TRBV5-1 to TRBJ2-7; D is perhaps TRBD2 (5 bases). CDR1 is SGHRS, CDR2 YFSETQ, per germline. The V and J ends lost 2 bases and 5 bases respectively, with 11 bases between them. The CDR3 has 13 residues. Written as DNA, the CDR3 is TGCGCCAGCAGCTTTCTTGGGAGCAACGAGCAGTACTTC. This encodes CASSFLGSNEQYF.

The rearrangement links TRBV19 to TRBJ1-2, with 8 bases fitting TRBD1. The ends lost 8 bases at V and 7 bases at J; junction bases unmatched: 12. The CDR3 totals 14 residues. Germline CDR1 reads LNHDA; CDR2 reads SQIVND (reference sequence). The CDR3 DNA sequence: TGTGCCAGTTCTCACCGGGACAGGTCTAGTGGCTACACCTTC. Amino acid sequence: CASSHRDRSSGYTF.

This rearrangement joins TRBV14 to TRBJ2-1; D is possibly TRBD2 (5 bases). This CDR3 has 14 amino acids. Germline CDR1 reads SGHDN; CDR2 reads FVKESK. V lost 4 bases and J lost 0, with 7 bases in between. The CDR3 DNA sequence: TGTGCCAGCAGCCGAGGGAGCTCCTACAATGAGCAGTTCTTC. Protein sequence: CASSRGSSYNEQFF.

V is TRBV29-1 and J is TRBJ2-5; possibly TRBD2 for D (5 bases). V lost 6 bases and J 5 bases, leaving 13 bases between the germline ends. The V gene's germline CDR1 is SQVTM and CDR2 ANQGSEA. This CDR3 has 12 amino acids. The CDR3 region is CSVNGGEETQYF. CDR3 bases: TGCAGCGTGAATGGAGGAGAGGAGACCCAGTACTTC.

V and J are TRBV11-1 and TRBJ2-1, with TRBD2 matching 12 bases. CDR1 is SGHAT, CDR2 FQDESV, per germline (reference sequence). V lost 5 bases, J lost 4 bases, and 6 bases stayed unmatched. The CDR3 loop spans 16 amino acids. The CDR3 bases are TGTGCCAGCAGCCCCCTGACTAGCGGGGGTTACAATGAGCAGTTCTTC. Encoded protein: CASSPLTSGGYNEQFF.

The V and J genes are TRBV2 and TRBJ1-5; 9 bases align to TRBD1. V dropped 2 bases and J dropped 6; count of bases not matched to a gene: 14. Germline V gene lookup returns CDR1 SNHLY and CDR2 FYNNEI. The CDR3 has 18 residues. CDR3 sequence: CASSELGTGQGSGQPQHF. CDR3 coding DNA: TGTGCCAGCAGTGAATTGGGGACGGGACAGGGAAGCGGTCAGCCCCAGCATTTT.

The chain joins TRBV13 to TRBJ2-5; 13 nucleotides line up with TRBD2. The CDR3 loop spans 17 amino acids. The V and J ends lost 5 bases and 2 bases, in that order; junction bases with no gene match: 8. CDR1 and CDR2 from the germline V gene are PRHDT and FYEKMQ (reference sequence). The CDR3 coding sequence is TGTGCCAGCAGCGACGGACTAGCGGGGGACCCTCAAGAGACCCAGTACTTC. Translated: CASSDGLAGDPQETQYF.

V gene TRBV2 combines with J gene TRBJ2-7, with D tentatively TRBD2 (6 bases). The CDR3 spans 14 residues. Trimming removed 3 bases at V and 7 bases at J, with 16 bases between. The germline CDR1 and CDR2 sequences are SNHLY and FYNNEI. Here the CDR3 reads CASSEIPGTPEQYF. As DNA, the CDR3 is TGTGCCAGCAGTGAGATACCGGGGACTCCAGAGCAGTACTTC.

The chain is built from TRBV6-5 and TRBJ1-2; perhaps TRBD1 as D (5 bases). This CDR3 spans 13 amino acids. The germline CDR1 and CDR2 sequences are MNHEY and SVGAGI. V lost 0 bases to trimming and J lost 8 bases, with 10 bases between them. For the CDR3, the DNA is TGTGCCAGCAGTTACTCGGGTCAGGGCGGCTACACCTTC. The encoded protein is CASSYSGQGGYTF.

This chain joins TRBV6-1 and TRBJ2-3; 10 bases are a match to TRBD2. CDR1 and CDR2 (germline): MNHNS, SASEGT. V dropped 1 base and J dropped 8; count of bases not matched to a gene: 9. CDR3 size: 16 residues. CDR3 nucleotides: TGTGCCAGCAGTGAAGATACTAGCGGGGCACAAGGTACGCAGTATTTT. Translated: CASSEDTSGAQGTQYF.

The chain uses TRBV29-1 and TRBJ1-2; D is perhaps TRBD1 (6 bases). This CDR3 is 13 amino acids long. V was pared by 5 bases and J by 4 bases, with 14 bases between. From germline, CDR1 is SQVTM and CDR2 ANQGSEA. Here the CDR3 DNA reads TGCAGCGTTCTCCCCACAGGGACCTATGGCTACACCTTC. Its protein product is CSVLPTGTYGYTF. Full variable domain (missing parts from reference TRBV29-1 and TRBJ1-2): SAVISQKPSRDICQRGTSLTIQCQVDSQVTMMFWYRQQPGQSLTLIATANQGSEATYESGFVIDKFPISRPNLTFSTLTVSNMSPEDSSIYLCSVLPTGTYGYTFGSGTRLTVV.

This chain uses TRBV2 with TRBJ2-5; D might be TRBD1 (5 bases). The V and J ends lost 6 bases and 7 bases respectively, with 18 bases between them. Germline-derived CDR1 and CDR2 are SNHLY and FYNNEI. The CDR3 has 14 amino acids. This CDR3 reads CASRLQGLGVTQYF. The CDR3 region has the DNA TGTGCCAGCAGGCTCCAGGGTCTTGGGGTGACCCAGTACTTC.

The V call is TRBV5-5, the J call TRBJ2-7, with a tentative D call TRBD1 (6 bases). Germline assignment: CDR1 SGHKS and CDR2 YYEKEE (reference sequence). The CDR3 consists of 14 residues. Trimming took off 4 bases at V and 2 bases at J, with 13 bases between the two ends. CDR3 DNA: TGTGCCAGCAGCCGGCGGACAGATCCCTACGAGCAGTACTTC. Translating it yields CASSRRTDPYEQYF.

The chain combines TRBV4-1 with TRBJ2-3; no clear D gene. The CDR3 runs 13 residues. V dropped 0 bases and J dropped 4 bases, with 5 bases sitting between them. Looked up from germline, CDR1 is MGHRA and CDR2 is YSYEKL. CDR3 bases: TGCGCCAGCAGCCAAGATCCCGCAGATACGCAGTATTTT. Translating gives CASSQDPADTQYF.

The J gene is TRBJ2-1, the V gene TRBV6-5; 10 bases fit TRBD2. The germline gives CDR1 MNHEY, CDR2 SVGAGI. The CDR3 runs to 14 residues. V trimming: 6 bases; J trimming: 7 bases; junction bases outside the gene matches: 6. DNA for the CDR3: TGTGCCAGCAGCAGCGGGGGGGTCGGTAATGAGCAGTTCTTC. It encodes CASSSGGVGNEQFF.

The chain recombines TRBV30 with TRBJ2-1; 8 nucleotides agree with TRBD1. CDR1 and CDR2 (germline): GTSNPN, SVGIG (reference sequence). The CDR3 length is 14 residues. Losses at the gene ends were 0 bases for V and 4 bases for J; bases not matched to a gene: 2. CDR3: CAWSVDRGYNEQFF. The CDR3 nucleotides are TGTGCCTGGAGTGTAGACAGGGGATACAATGAGCAGTTCTTC.

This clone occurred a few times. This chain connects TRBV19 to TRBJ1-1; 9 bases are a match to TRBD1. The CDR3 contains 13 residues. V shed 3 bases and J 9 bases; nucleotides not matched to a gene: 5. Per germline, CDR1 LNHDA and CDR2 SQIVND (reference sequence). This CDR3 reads CASSIRDREKAFF. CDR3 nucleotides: TGTGCCAGTAGTATTCGGGACAGGGAAAAAGCTTTCTTT. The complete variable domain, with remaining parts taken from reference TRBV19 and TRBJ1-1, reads DGGITQSPKYLFRKEGQNVTLSCEQNLNHDAMYWYRQDPGQGLRLIYYSQIVNDFQKGDIAEGYSVSREKKESFPLTVTSAQKNPTAFYLCASSIRDREKAFFGQGTRLTVV.

CDR3 loop: CASSKDRGHAFF. The CDR3 DNA follows: TGTGCCAGCAGTAAGGACAGGGGGCATGCTTTCTTT. The chain recombines TRBV6-5 with TRBJ1-1, with 11 positions matching TRBD1. This CDR3 has 12 amino acids. Germline loops: CDR1 MNHEY, CDR2 SVGAGI. V was pared by 5 bases and J by 11 bases, with 4 bases of the junction left unmatched.

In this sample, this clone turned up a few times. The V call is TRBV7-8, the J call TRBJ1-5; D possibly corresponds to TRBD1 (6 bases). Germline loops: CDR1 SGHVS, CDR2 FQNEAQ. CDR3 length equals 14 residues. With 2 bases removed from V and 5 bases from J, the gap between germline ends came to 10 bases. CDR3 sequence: CASSLKGQYQPQHF. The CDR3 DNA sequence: TGTGCCAGCAGCTTAAAGGGACAATATCAGCCCCAGCATTTT.

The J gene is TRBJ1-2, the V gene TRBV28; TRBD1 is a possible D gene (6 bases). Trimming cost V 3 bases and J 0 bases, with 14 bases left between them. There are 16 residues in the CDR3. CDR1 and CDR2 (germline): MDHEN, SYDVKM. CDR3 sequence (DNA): TGTGCCAGCAGTTTTACAGGGAGCCCGCCTAACTATGGCTACACCTTC. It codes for CASSFTGSPPNYGYTF.

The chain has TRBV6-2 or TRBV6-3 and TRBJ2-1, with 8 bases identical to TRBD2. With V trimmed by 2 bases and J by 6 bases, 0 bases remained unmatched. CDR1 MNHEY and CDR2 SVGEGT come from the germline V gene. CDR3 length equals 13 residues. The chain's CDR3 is CASSYLAGNEQFF. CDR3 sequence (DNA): TGTGCCAGCAGTTACCTAGCGGGCAATGAGCAGTTCTTC.